This T cell receptor (beta chain) derives from a study of neurological immune-mediated disorders. Regarding the study as a whole: Phylogenetically, 18 of 34 multiple sclerosis patients' repertoires fell into one related-CDR3 cluster, a possible signature.

This clonotype was observed at least ten times. Its target is not known. The CDR3 sequence is 14 residues long. The V end lost 0 bases, the J end lost 7 bases, and 13 bases lay between the germline ends. CDR1 is MNHEY and CDR2 is SVGAGI in the germline V gene. Each CDR3 protein gets one entry after TCRdb re-called the 5' RACE reads with MiXCR. This sample has fewer than 85,000 distinct CDR3 sequences, with 3.9% found just once. This TCR was sampled from a man aged 30 to 39 with multiple sclerosis. Source material: PBMCs. The V gene is TRBV6-5, the J gene TRBJ2-7, with no clear D. DNA for the CDR3: TGTGCCAGCAGTTACTCGCCATCCCTGGGGGAGCAGTACTTC. This codes for CASSYSPSLGEQYF.